Below, 18 T cell receptor beta chains from the same sample are listed, as sequenced in a study of cytomegalovirus exposure and HLA in healthy donors. PCR amplification relied on 60 Vbeta primers (plus 13 Jbeta primers). Clones were read by immunoSEQ multiplex PCR, and TCRdb kept only the in-frame ones, dropping some. The table lists over 150,000 clones, roughly 71% of them singletons. Sequencing was done on a sample of PBMCs. Source of these receptors: a woman aged 50 to 65 in good health and CMV-seropositive.

The V gene is TRBV27, the J gene TRBJ2-3; TRBD1 matches 8 bases. Looked up from germline, CDR1 is MNHEY and CDR2 is SMNVEV (reference sequence). V lost 5 bases to trimming and J lost 5 bases; unmatched junction nucleotides: 3. The length of the CDR3 is 13 residues. The CDR3 coding sequence is TGTGCCAGCAGTACGGACAGGGAAGATACGCAGTATTTT. This codes for CASSTDREDTQYF.

This clone has just a few counts. The chain carries TRBV4-2 and TRBJ2-1; 11 bases are shared with TRBD1. The CDR3 length is 15 residues. Trimming at V came to 4 bases and at J to 4 bases, leaving 3 bases not matched to a gene. Germline CDR1 and CDR2: LGHNA and YNFKEQ. The CDR3 nucleotides are TGTGCCAGCAGCCCGGACAGGGGGCCTTACAATGAGCAGTTCTTC. Translation gives CASSPDRGPYNEQFF.

This clone was found a few times. The chain is built from TRBV2 and TRBJ1-1; 8 bases match TRBD1. Germline values: CDR1 SNHLY, CDR2 FYNNEI. The trim removed 6 bases at V and 1 base at J, leaving 4 bases unmatched. The CDR3 spans 14 residues. The DNA for the CDR3 is TGTGCCAGCAGGTACAGGGGGAAGAACACTGAAGCTTTCTTT. Amino acid sequence: CASRYRGKNTEAFF. Based on the CDR3 plus reference TRBV2 and TRBJ1-1, the full variable domain is EPEVTQTPSHQVTQMGQEVILRCVPISNHLYFYWYRQILGQKVEFLVSFYNNEISEKSEIFDDQFSVERPDGSNFTLKIRSTKLEDSAMYFCASRYRGKNTEAFFGQGTRLTVV.

This chain uses TRBV18 with TRBJ2-3; D uncertain. V lost 3 bases, J lost 5 bases, and 12 bases lay in between. CDR1 and CDR2 (germline): KGHSH, LQKENI. This CDR3 has 14 amino acids. The DNA for the CDR3 is TGTGCCAGCTCACCCCCCGTAAATAGAGATACGCAGTATTTT. This encodes CASSPPVNRDTQYF.

The sample holds a few counts of this clone. This sequence joins TRBV7-6 and TRBJ2-5, with 8 bases that match TRBD1. Per the germline V gene, CDR1 is SGHVS and CDR2 is FNYEAQ. CDR3 length equals 16 residues. V trimming: 3 bases; J trimming: 7 bases; junction bases outside the gene matches: 13. The CDR3 is CASSFSQGESILTQYF. CDR3 nucleotide sequence: TGTGCCAGCAGCTTTTCACAGGGGGAAAGTATACTGACCCAGTACTTC.

The chain is built from TRBV5-6 and TRBJ1-4; D is ambiguous. Germline CDR1 and CDR2: SGHDT and YYEEEE. Trimming shortened V by 4 bases and J by 8 bases, and 18 bases separated the two germline ends. This CDR3 has 15 residues. The CDR3 nucleotides are TGTGCCAGCAGCGGAGACATTCTCCGAGGGGAAAAACTGTTTTTT. It codes for CASSGDILRGEKLFF.

V and J are TRBV4-1 and TRBJ1-2, with D possibly TRBD1 on 6 matching bases. The germline V and J ends were trimmed by 2 bases and 2 bases, with 18 bases remaining between them. The germline gives CDR1 MGHRA, CDR2 YSYEKL. The CDR3 has 17 amino acids. CDR3 nucleotide sequence: TGCGCCAGCAGCCAACAATCTGGGATGGGGACAAACTATGGCTACACCTTC. Its protein is CASSQQSGMGTNYGYTF.

The J gene is TRBJ1-1, the V gene TRBV19, with D maybe TRBD1 (6 bases). This CDR3 has 15 amino acids. Germline values: CDR1 LNHDA, CDR2 SQIVND (reference sequence). V dropped 7 bases and J dropped 1 base, with 16 bases sitting between them. CDR3 DNA sequence: TGTGCCAGTACCACAGCCGGGACAACGAACACTGAAGCTTTCTTT. Protein: CASTTAGTTNTEAFF.

The chain is built from TRBV15 and TRBJ1-5, with a tentative D call TRBD1 (6 bases). V was pared by 0 bases and J by 2 bases, with 8 bases between. The germline V gene has CDR1 LNHNV and CDR2 YYDKDF (reference sequence). The CDR3 is 15 amino acids. The CDR3 coding sequence is TGTGCCACCAGCAGAGAGGGGGGGCGCAATCAGCCCCAGCATTTT. It encodes CATSREGGRNQPQHF.

The chain couples TRBV4-1 to TRBJ2-5, with 11 bases aligning to TRBD1. Germline V CDR1 and CDR2: MGHRA, YSYEKL. This CDR3 region has 17 residues. Unmatched junction bases numbered 12, after V lost 3 bases and J lost 6 bases. The CDR3 DNA is TGCGCCAGCAGCCATATCGGGGCGGACAGGGGGCGACAGACCCAGTACTTC. This gives the protein CASSHIGADRGRQTQYF.

The V and J genes are TRBV2 and TRBJ1-2; 7 bases are a match to TRBD1. Germline V gene data show CDR1 as SNHLY and CDR2 as FYNNEI. CDR3 size: 13 residues. With V trimmed by 3 bases and J by 7 bases, 5 bases remained unmatched. DNA of the CDR3: TGTGCCAGCAGTGACCAATACAGGGGTGGCTACACCTTC. Protein sequence: CASSDQYRGGYTF.

This clone was counted only a few times. The chain is built from TRBV6-6 and TRBJ1-1; D might be TRBD1 (5 bases). Germline CDR1 and CDR2: MNHNY and SVGAGI (reference sequence). The V end lost 7 bases, the J end lost 6 bases, and 24 bases lay between the germline ends. The CDR3 runs to 16 residues. CDR3 region: CASIPKAAGARPEAFF. CDR3 nucleotides: TGTGCCAGCATTCCCAAGGCCGCTGGGGCAAGACCTGAAGCTTTCTTT.

This clone was recorded only once. The chain joins TRBV4-1 to TRBJ1-3; 8 bases map to TRBD1. The CDR3 runs 15 residues. Germline CDR1 MGHRA, CDR2 YSYEKL. J lost 2 bases, V lost 4 bases, and 4 bases had no gene match. CDR3 nucleotides: TGCGCCAGCAGCCGAGAGGACAGGGCTGGAAACACCATATATTTT. This sequence encodes CASSREDRAGNTIYF.

This clone was recorded once. The V and J genes are TRBV2 and TRBJ1-6; 7 nucleotides line up with TRBD1. Germline V lookup: CDR1 SNHLY, CDR2 FYNNEI. J lost 10 bases, V lost 6 bases, and 6 bases had no gene match. The CDR3 extends over 13 amino acids. The CDR3 nucleotides read TGTGCCAGCAGGGTGACAGGGCAGTCACCCCTCCACTTT. Protein product: CASRVTGQSPLHF. Full variable domain (missing parts from reference TRBV2 and TRBJ1-6): EPEVTQTPSHQVTQMGQEVILRCVPISNHLYFYWYRQILGQKVEFLVSFYNNEISEKSEIFDDQFSVERPDGSNFTLKIRSTKLEDSAMYFCASRVTGQSPLHFGNGTRLTVT.

This rearrangement joins TRBV4-1 to TRBJ1-1; D gene uncertain. This CDR3 is 14 amino acids long. Trimming removed 4 bases from V and 1 base from J, with 10 bases in between. Germline CDR1 MGHRA, CDR2 YSYEKL. The CDR3 bases are TGCGCCAGCAGCCCCACGACGGGGAACACTGAAGCTTTCTTT. This gives the protein CASSPTTGNTEAFF.

The rearrangement joins TRBV5-1 to TRBJ1-1; D is unresolved. Per the germline V gene, CDR1 is SGHRS and CDR2 is YFSETQ. The germline V and J ends were trimmed by 0 bases and 7 bases, with 10 bases remaining between them. The CDR3 is made up of 13 amino acids. CDR3 protein: CASSLVGSGEAFF. In DNA, the CDR3 is TGCGCCAGCAGCTTGGTGGGGAGCGGTGAAGCTTTCTTT.

The chain couples TRBV10-3 to TRBJ2-1, with 9 nucleotides matching TRBD2. This CDR3 is built from 13 residues. From germline, CDR1 is ENHRY and CDR2 SYGVKD. J lost 9 bases, V lost 10 bases, and 10 bases had no gene match. The CDR3 nucleotides are TGTGCCACCCAGAGTAGCGGGGGAGGTGAGCAGTTCTTC. Protein sequence: CATQSSGGGEQFF.

The rearrangement uses TRBV6-5 and TRBJ2-5, with D hard to call. CDR3 length: 14 amino acids. Per the germline V gene, CDR1 is MNHEY and CDR2 is SVGAGI. Trimming pared 7 bases from V and 2 bases from J, leaving 14 bases between. The CDR3 spells CASTPLSTQETQYF. The CDR3 DNA sequence: TGTGCCAGCACCCCCTTAAGCACGCAAGAGACCCAGTACTTC.